These 9 T cell receptor beta chains share one sample of origin, sequenced in a study of CD8 T cells in Susac syndrome. Random-hexamer reverse transcription was applied to about 0.45 to 1 ug RNA. A single record per CDR3 protein comes from TCRdb applying MiXCR to the immunoSEQ multiplex PCR reads. This table holds 110,000 to 150,000 distinct CDR3 sequences, about 93% found once. The sequenced sample was CD8+ T cells from PBMCs. The receptors here all came from a human donor in good health.

The chain is built from TRBV4-1 and TRBJ2-7, with D possibly matching TRBD1 (5 bases). This CDR3 contains 14 residues. V lost 1 base and J lost 2, with 9 bases in between. Germline assignment: CDR1 MGHRA and CDR2 YSYEKL. CDR3 protein: CASSQGAGTYEQYF. The CDR3 region has the DNA TGCGCCAGCAGCCAAGGAGCAGGGACCTACGAGCAGTACTTC.

This sequence joins TRBV28 and TRBJ1-5; D is unclear. The CDR3 spans 11 residues. Trimming pared 6 bases from V and 9 bases from J, leaving 9 bases between. Germline V gene lookup returns CDR1 MDHEN and CDR2 SYDVKM. Written as DNA, the CDR3 is TGTGCCAGCAGCCACCCAGGGCCCCAGCATTTT. Translation gives CASSHPGPQHF. Using reference TRBV28 and TRBJ1-5 for the parts outside the CDR3, the full variable domain is DVKVTQSSRYLVKRTGEKVFLECVQDMDHENMFWYRQDPGLGLRLIYFSYDVKMKEKGDIPEGYSVSREKKERFSLILESASTNQTSMYLCASSHPGPQHFGDGTRLSIL.

V gene TRBV9 combines with J gene TRBJ2-1; possible D gene TRBD2, 6 bases. The germline V gene encodes CDR1 SGDLS and CDR2 YYNGEE. The CDR3 spans 15 residues. Trimming shortened V by 1 base and J by 8 bases, and 16 bases separated the two germline ends. CDR3 nucleotide sequence: TGTGCCAGCAGCGTAATGCCGGGAGTTTTGGATGAGCAGTTCTTC. Translating gives CASSVMPGVLDEQFF.

The rearrangement uses TRBV5-1 and TRBJ2-3, with D tentatively TRBD2 (6 bases). Trimming took off 3 bases at V and 6 bases at J, with 11 bases between the two ends. The CDR3 has 13 amino acids. CDR1 and CDR2 from the germline V gene are SGHRS and YFSETQ. The CDR3 region has the DNA TGCGCCAGCAGCTCAACTAGCTGGGATACGCAGTATTTT. Translation: CASSSTSWDTQYF.

The rearrangement joins TRBV9 to TRBJ2-1; D is uncertain. CDR1 is SGDLS, CDR2 YYNGEE, per germline. V was cut by 0 bases and J by 7 bases, with 8 bases left in between. CDR3 size: 13 residues. CDR3 protein: CASSVDQTNEQFF. CDR3 bases: TGTGCCAGCAGCGTAGATCAGACTAATGAGCAGTTCTTC.

This chain links TRBV4-3 with TRBJ2-1; 7 bases fit TRBD2. Germline V gene data show CDR1 as LGHNA and CDR2 as YSLEER. J lost 0 bases, V lost 2 bases, and 4 bases had no gene match. CDR3 size: 16 residues. CDR3: CASSQLWTSSYNEQFF. DNA of the CDR3: TGCGCCAGCAGCCAACTATGGACTAGCTCCTACAATGAGCAGTTCTTC.

This chain uses TRBV27 with TRBJ2-3; TRBD1 might be the D (5 bases). The length of the CDR3 is 13 residues. Germline CDR1 MNHEY, CDR2 SMNVEV (reference sequence). V was shortened by 5 bases and J by 4 bases, with 10 bases between the two germline ends. CDR3 region: CASSATRADTQYF. The CDR3 DNA sequence: TGTGCCAGCAGTGCTACCAGGGCAGATACGCAGTATTTT.

This sequence joins TRBV29-1 and TRBJ1-2, with TRBD1 identical over 7 bases. Germline V gene sequence: CDR1 SQVTM, CDR2 ANQGSEA. CDR3 length: 12 residues. J was trimmed by 5 bases and V by 7 bases; bases with no gene match: 7. The CDR3 loop reads CSARQGEYGYTF. The CDR3 DNA follows: TGCAGCGCCCGACAGGGAGAATATGGCTACACCTTC.

The J gene is TRBJ2-7, the V gene TRBV3-1, with 9 positions matching TRBD2. Germline assignment: CDR1 LGHDT and CDR2 YNNKEL (reference sequence). CDR3 length equals 15 residues. J lost 2 bases, V lost 3 bases, and 5 bases had no gene match. The chain's CDR3 is CASSHPTSGAYEQYF. The CDR3 region has the DNA TGTGCCAGCAGCCACCCGACTAGCGGAGCCTACGAGCAGTACTTC.